The 4 T cell receptor beta chains given below trace back to one sample, sequenced in a study of T cells after yellow fever vaccination. Using its own MiXCR run on the 5' RACE reads, TCRdb lists one record per CDR3 protein. The sample has around 350,000 distinct CDR3 sequences, 6.2% seen once; the top ten hold 15%. The sequencing used PBMCs, collected 5 days after the yellow fever booster vaccination. Receptor source: a man aged 25-45 years who received the YFV17D yellow fever vaccine.

The CDR3: CASRRAEAFF. Written as DNA, the CDR3 is TGTGCCAGCAGGCGCGCTGAAGCTTTCTTT. The chain carries TRBV6-6 and TRBJ1-1; D remains unclear. This CDR3 comprises 10 residues. CDR1 and CDR2 from the germline V gene are MNHNY and SVGAGI (reference sequence). V lost 6 bases and J lost 6, with 5 bases in between.

In this sample, this clonotype turned up many times. J is TRBJ2-5 and V is TRBV5-1; 9 nucleotides agree with TRBD2. Losses at the gene ends were 0 bases for V and 4 bases for J; bases not matched to a gene: 7. This CDR3 has 16 amino acids. Germline CDR1 SGHRS, CDR2 YFSETQ. Here the CDR3 reads CASSLEREEDGETQYF. The CDR3 DNA is TGCGCCAGCAGCTTGGAGCGGGAGGAGGATGGAGAGACCCAGTACTTC. The full variable domain, with the rest looked up from reference TRBV5-1 and TRBJ2-5, is KAGVTQTPRYLIKTRGQQVTLSCSPISGHRSVSWYQQTPGQGLQFLFEYFSETQRNKGNFPGRFSGRQFSNSRSEMNVSTLELGDSALYLCASSLEREEDGETQYFGPGTRLLVL.

This clonotype was counted only a few times. The gene calls are TRBV12-3 or TRBV12-4 and TRBJ2-3, with D unresolved. V was clipped by 7 bases and J by 3 bases, with 8 bases between them. This CDR3 has 12 amino acids. In DNA form, the CDR3 reads TGTGCCAGCAACCAGGATACAGATACGCAGTATTTT. This codes for CASNQDTDTQYF.

In its sample, this clonotype was seen a few times. V gene TRBV14 combines with J gene TRBJ2-3; D unresolved. Trimming cost V 0 bases and J 5 bases, with 9 bases left between them. The germline V gene has CDR1 SGHDN and CDR2 FVKESK. CDR3 size: 14 residues. CDR3 nucleotide sequence: TGTGCCAGCAGCCAAGATACGCTCCTAGATACGCAGTATTTT. Translation: CASSQDTLLDTQYF.